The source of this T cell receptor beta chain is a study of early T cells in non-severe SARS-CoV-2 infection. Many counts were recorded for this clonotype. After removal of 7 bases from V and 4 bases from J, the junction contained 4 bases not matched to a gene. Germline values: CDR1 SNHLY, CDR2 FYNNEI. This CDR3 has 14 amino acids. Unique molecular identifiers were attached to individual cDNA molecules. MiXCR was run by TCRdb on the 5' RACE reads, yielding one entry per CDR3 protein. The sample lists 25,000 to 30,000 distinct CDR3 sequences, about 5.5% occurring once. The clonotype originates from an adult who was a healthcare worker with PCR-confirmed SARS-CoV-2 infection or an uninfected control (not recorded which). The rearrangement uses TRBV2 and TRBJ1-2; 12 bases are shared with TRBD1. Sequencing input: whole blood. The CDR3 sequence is CASTGTGGLYGYTF. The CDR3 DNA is TGTGCCAGCACTGGGACAGGGGGCCTCTATGGCTACACCTTC.